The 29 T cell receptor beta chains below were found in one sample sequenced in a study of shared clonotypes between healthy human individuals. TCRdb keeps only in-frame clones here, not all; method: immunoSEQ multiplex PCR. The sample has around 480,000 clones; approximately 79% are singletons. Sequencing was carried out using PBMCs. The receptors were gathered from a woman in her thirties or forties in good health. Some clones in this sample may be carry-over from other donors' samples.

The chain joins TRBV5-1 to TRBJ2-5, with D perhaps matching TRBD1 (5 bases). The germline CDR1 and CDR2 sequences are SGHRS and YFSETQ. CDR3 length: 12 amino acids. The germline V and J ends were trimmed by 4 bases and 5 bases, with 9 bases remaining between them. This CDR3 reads CASSPAGETQYF. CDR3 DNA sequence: TGCGCCAGCAGCCCGGCAGGGGAGACCCAGTACTTC.

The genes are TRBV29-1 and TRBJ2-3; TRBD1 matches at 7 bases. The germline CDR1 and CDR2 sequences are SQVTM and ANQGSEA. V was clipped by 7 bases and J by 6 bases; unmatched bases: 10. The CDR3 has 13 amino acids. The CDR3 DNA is TGCAGCGCGCGCGTGGGACAGTCGGATACGCAGTATTTT. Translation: CSARVGQSDTQYF.

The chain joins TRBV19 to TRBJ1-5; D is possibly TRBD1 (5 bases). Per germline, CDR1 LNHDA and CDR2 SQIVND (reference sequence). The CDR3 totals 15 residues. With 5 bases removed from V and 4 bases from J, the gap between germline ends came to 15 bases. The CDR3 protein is CASSPNTGANQPQHF. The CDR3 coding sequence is TGTGCCAGTAGTCCTAACACCGGGGCGAATCAGCCCCAGCATTTT.

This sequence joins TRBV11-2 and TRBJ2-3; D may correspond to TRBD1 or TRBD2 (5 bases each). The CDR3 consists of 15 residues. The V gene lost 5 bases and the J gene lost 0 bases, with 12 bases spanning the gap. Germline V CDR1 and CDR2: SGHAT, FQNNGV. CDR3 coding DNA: TGTGCCAGCAGCAGGGGAGACCCTAGCACAGATACGCAGTATTTT. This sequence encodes CASSRGDPSTDTQYF.

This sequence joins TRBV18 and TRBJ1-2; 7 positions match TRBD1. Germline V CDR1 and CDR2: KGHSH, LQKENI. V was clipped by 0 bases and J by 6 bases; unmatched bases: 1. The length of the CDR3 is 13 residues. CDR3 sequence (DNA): TGTGCCAGCTCACCACCAGGGGGCAATGGCTACACCTTC. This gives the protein CASSPPGGNGYTF.

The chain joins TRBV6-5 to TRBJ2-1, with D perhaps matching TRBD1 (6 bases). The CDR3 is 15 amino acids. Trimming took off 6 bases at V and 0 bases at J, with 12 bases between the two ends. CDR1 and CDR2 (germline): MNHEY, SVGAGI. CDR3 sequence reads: CASRRQEFSYNEQFF. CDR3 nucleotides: TGTGCCAGCAGGAGACAGGAGTTCTCCTACAATGAGCAGTTCTTC.

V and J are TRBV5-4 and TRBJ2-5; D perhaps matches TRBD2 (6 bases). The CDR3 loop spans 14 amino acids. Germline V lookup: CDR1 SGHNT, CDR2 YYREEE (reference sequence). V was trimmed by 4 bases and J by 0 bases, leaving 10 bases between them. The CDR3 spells CASSRTGDQETQYF. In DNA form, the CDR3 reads TGTGCCAGCAGCAGGACGGGGGACCAAGAGACCCAGTACTTC.

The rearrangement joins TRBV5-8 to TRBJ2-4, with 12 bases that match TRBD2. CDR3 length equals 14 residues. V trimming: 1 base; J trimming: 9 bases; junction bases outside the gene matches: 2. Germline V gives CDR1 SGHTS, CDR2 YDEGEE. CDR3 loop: CASSLTSGRIIQYF. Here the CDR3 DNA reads TGTGCCAGCAGCTTGACTAGCGGGAGGATCATTCAGTACTTC.

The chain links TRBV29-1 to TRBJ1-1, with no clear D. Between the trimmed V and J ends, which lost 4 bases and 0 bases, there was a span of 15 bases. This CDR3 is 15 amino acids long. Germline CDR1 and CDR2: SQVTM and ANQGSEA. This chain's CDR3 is CSVVRGNPMNTEAFF. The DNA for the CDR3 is TGCAGCGTTGTCCGAGGAAACCCCATGAACACTGAAGCTTTCTTT.

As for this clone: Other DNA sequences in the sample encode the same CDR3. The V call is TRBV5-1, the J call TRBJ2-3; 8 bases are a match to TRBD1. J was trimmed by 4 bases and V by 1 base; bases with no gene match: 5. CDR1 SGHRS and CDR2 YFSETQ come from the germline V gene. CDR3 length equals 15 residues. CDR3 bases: TGCGCCAGCAGCTTGCAGGACAGGGTGGCAGATACGCAGTATTTT. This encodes CASSLQDRVADTQYF.

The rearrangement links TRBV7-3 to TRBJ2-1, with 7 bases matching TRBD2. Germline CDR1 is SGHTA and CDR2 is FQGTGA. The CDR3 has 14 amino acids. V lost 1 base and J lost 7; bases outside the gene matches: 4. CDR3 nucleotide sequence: TGTGCCAGCAGCTTAATCGGGACTAAAAATGAGCAGTTCTTC. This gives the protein CASSLIGTKNEQFF.

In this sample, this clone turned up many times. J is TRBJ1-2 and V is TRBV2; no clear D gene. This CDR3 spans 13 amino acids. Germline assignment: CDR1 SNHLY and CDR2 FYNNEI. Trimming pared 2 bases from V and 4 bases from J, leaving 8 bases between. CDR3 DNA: TGTGCCAGCAGTGAATCGGTAGCCTATGGCTACACCTTC. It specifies CASSESVAYGYTF.

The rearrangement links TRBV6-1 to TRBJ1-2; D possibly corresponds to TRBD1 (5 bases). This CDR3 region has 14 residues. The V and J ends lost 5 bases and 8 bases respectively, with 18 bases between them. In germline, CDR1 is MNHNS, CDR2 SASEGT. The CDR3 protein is CASSYSGTAGGYTF. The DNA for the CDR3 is TGTGCCAGCAGTTATTCCGGGACGGCGGGGGGCTACACCTTC.

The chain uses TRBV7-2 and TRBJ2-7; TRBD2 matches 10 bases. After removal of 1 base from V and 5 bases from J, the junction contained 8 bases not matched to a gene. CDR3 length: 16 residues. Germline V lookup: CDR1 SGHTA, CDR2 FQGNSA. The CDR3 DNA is TGTGCCAGCAGCTTAGTTCGGGCTAGCGGGAGTGACGAGCAGTACTTC. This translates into CASSLVRASGSDEQYF.

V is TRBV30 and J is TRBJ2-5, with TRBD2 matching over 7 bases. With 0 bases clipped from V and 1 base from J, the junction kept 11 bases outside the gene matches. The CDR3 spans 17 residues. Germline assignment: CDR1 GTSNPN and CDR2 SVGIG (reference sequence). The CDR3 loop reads CAWSVSFSGRTQETQYF. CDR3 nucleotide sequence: TGTGCCTGGAGTGTAAGTTTTAGCGGGCGGACCCAAGAGACCCAGTACTTC.

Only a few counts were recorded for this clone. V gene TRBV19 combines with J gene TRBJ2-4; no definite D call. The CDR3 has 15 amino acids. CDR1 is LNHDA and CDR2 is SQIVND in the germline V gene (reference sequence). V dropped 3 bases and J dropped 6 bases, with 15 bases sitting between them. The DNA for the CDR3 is TGTGCCAGTAGTATTGAAAGGATAAGTGGAAACATTCAGTACTTC. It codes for CASSIERISGNIQYF.

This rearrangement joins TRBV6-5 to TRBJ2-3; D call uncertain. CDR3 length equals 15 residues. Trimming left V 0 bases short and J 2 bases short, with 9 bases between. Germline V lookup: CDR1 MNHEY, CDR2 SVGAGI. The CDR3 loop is CASSYSRRHTDTQYF. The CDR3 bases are TGTGCCAGCAGTTACTCGCGTAGGCACACAGATACGCAGTATTTT.

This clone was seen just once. This chain's CDR3 is CASSLQGTYGYTF. CDR3 nucleotides: TGTGCCAGCAGTCTACAGGGAACGTATGGCTACACCTTC. The J gene is TRBJ1-2, the V gene TRBV14, with a tentative D call TRBD1 (6 bases). CDR3 length equals 13 residues. Germline CDR1 and CDR2: SGHDN and FVKESK. V was pared by 6 bases and J by 5 bases, with 13 bases between. Based on the CDR3 plus reference TRBV14 and TRBJ1-2, the full variable domain is EAGVTQFPSHSVIEKGQTVTLRCDPISGHDNLYWYRRVMGKEIKFLLHFVKESKQDESGMPNNRFLAERTGGTYSTLKVQPAELEDSGVYFCASSLQGTYGYTFGSGTRLTVV.

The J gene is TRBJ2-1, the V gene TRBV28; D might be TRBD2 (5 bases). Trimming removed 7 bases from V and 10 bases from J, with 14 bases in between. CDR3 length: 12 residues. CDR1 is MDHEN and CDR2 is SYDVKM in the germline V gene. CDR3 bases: TGTGCCAGCATTTCCCCCCCGGGGGAGCAGTTCTTC. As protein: CASISPPGEQFF.

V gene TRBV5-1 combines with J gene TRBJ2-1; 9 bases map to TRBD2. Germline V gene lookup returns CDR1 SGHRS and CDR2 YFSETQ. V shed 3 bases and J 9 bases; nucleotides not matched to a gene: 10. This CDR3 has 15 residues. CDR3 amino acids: CASSSRLAAGGEQFF. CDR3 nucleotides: TGCGCCAGCAGCTCCCGACTAGCGGCCGGGGGTGAGCAGTTCTTC.

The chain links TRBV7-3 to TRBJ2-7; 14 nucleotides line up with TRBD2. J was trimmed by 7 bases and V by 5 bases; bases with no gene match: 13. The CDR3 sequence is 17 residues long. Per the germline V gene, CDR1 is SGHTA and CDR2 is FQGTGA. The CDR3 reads CASSQNPGTSGRGEQYF. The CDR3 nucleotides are TGTGCCAGCAGCCAGAATCCGGGGACTAGCGGGAGAGGGGAGCAGTACTTC.

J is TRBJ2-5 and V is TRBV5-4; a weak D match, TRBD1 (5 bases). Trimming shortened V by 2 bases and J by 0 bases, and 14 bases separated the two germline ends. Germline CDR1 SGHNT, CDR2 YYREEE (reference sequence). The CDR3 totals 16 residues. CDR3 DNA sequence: TGTGCCAGCAGCTTAGATCAGGTCAGGGACCAAGAGACCCAGTACTTC. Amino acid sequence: CASSLDQVRDQETQYF.

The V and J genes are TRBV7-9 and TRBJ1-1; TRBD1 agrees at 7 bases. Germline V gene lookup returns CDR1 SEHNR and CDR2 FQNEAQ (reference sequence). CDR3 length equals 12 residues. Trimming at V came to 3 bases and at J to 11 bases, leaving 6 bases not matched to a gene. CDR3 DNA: TGTGCCAGCAGCTTTGACAGGGTTGAGGCTTTCTTT. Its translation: CASSFDRVEAFF.

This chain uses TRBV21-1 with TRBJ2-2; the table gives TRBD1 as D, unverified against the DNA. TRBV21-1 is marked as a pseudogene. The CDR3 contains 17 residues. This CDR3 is CASSPESPGPYTGELFF. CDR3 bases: TGTGCCAGCAGCCCCGAGTCGCCAGGGCCGTACACCGGGGAGCTGTTTTTT.

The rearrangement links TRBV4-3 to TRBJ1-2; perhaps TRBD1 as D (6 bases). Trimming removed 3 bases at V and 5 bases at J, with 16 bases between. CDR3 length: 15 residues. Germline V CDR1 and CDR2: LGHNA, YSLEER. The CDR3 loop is CASSQTVGGGYGYTF. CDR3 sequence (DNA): TGCGCCAGCAGCCAGACTGTTGGAGGGGGATATGGCTACACCTTC.

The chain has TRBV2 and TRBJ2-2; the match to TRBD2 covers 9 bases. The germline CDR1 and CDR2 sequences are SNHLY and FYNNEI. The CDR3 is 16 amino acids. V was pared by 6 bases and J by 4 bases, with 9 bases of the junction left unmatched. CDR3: CASSLSGRRGTGELFF. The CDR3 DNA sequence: TGTGCCAGCAGCCTCAGCGGGAGGAGGGGCACCGGGGAGCTGTTTTTT.

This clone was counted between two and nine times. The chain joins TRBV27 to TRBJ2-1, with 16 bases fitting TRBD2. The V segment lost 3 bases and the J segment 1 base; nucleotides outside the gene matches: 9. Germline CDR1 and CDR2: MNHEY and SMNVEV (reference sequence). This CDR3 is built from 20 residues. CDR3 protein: CASSFGRGLAGGPSYNEQFF. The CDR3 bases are TGTGCCAGCAGTTTTGGCCGGGGACTAGCGGGAGGGCCGTCCTACAATGAGCAGTTCTTC.

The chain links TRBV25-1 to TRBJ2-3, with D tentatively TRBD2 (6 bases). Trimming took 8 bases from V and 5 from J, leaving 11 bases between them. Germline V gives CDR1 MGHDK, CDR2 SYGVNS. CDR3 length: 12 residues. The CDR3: CASRGNQDTQYF. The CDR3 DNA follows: TGTGCCAGCCGGGGGAACCAAGATACGCAGTATTTT.

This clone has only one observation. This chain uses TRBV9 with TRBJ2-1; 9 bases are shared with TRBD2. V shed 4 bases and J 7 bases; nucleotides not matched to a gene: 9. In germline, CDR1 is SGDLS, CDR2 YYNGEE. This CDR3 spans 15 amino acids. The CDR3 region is CASSQVAGVWNEQFF. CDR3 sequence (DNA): TGTGCCAGCAGCCAGGTAGCGGGAGTTTGGAATGAGCAGTTCTTC. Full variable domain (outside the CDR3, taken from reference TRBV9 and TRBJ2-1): DSGVTQTPKHLITATGQRVTLRCSPRSGDLSVYWYQQSLDQGLQFLIQYYNGEERAKGNILERFSAQQFPDLHSELNLSSLELGDSALYFCASSQVAGVWNEQFFGPGTRLTVL.